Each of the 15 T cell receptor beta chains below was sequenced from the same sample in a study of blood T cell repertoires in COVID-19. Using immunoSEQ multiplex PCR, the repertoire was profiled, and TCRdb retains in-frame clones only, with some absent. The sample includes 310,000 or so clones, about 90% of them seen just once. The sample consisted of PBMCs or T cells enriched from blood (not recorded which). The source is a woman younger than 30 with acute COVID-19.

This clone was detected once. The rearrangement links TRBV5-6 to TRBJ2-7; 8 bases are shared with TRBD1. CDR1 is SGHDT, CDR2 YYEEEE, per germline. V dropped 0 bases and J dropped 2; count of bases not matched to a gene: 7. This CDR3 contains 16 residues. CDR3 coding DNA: TGTGCCAGCAGCTTGGGAGGGACAGGACGCCCCTACGAGCAGTACTTC. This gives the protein CASSLGGTGRPYEQYF. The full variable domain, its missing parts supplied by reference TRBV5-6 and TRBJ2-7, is DAGVTQSPTHLIKTRGQQVTLRCSPKSGHDTVSWYQQALGQGPQFIFQYYEEEERQRGNFPDRFSGHQFPNYSSELNVNALLLGDSALYLCASSLGGTGRPYEQYFGPGTRLTVT.

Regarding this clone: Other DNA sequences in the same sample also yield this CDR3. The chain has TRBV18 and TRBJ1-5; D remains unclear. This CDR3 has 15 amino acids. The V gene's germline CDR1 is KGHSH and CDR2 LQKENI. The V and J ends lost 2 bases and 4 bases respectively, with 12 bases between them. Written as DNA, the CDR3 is TGTGCCAGCTCACCAACCGGGTCTCGGAATCAGCCCCAGCATTTT. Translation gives CASSPTGSRNQPQHF. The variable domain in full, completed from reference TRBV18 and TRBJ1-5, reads NAGVMQNPRHLVRRRGQEARLRCSPMKGHSHVYWYRQLPEEGLKFMVYLQKENIIDESGMPKERFSAEFPKEGPSILRIQQVVRGDSAAYFCASSPTGSRNQPQHFGDGTRLSIL.

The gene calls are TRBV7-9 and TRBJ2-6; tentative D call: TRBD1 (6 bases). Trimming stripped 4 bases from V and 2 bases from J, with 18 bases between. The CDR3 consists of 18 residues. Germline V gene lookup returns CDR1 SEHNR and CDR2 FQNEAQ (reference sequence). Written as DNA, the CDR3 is TGTGCCAGCAGCTCACGGACAGCAATTACGGCTGGGGCCAACGTCCTGACTTTC. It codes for CASSSRTAITAGANVLTF.

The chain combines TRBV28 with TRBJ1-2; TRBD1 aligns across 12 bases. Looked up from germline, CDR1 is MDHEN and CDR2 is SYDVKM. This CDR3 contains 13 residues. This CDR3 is CATGTGGNYGYTF. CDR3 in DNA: TGTGCGACCGGGACAGGGGGCAACTATGGCTACACCTTC.

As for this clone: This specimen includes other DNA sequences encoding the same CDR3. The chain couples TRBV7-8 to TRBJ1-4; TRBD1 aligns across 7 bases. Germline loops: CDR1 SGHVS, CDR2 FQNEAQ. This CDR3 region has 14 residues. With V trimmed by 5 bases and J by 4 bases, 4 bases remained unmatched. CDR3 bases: TGTGCCAGCAGCCCAGGGGGTGGTAATGAAAAACTGTTTTTT. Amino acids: CASSPGGGNEKLFF. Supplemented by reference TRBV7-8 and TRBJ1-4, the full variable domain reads GAGVSQSPRYKVAKRGQDVALRCDPISGHVSLFWYQQALGQGPEFLTYFQNEAQLDKSGLPSDRFFAERPEGSVSTLKIQRTQQEDSAVYLCASSPGGGNEKLFFGSGTQLSVL.

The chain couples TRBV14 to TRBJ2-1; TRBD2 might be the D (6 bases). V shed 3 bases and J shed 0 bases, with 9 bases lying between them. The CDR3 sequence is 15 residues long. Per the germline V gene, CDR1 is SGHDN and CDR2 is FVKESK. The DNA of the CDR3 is TGTGCCAGCAGCCACTGGAGGGGCTCCTACAATGAGCAGTTCTTC. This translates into CASSHWRGSYNEQFF.

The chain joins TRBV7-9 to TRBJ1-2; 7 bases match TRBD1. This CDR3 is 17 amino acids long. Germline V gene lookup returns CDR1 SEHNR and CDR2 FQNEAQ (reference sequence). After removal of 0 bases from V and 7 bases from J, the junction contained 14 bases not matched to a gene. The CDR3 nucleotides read TGTGCCAGCAGCTTAGCTCGGGTAGGGGGCCTAGGGGGTGGCTACACCTTC. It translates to CASSLARVGGLGGGYTF.

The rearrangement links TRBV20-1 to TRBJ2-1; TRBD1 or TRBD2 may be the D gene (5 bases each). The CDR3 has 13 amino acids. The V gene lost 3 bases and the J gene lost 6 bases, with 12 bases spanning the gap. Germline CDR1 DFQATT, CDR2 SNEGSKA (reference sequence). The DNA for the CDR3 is TGCAGTGCTAGTAGCGACAGAGCCAATGAGCAGTTCTTC. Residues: CSASSDRANEQFF.

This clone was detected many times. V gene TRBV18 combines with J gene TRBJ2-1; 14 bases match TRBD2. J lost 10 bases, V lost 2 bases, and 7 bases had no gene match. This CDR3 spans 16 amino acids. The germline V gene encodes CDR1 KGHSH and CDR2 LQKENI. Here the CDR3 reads CASSPEGLAGVGEQFF. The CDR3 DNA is TGTGCCAGCTCACCAGAGGGACTAGCGGGAGTGGGGGAGCAGTTCTTC.

CDR3 DNA sequence: TGTGCCAGCAGCACCGGTACACTAGCGGAGTACAATGAGCAGTTCTTC. Encoded protein: CASSTGTLAEYNEQFF. This chain links TRBV5-5 with TRBJ2-1; 8 nucleotides line up with TRBD2. Germline values: CDR1 SGHKS, CDR2 YYEKEE (reference sequence). CDR3 length equals 16 residues. V shed 4 bases and J 4 bases; nucleotides not matched to a gene: 10.

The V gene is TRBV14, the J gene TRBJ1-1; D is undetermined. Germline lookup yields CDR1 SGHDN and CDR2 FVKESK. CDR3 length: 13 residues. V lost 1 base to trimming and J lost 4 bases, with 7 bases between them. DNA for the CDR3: TGTGCCAGCAGCCAAGCTAGCGGCACTGAAGCTTTCTTT. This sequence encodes CASSQASGTEAFF. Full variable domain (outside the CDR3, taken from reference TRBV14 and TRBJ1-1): EAGVTQFPSHSVIEKGQTVTLRCDPISGHDNLYWYRRVMGKEIKFLLHFVKESKQDESGMPNNRFLAERTGGTYSTLKVQPAELEDSGVYFCASSQASGTEAFFGQGTRLTVV.

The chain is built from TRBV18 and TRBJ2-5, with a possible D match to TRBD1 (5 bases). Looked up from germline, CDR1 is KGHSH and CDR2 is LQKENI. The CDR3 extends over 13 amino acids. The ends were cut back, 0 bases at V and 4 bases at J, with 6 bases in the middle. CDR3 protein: CASSPPTVETQYF. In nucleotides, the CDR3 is TGTGCCAGCTCACCACCGACAGTAGAGACCCAGTACTTC.

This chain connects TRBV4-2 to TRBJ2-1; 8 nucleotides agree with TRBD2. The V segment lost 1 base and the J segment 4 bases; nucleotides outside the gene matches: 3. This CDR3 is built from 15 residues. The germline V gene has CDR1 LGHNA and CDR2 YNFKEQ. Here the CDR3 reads CASSQGREGYNEQFF. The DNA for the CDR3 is TGTGCCAGCAGCCAAGGTCGGGAGGGGTACAATGAGCAGTTCTTC.

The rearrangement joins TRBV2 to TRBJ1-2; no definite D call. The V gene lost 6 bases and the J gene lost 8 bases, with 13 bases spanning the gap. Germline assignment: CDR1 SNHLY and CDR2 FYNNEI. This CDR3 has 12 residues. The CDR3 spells CASRLGGFGYTF. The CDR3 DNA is TGTGCCAGCAGATTAGGAGGTTTCGGCTACACCTTC.

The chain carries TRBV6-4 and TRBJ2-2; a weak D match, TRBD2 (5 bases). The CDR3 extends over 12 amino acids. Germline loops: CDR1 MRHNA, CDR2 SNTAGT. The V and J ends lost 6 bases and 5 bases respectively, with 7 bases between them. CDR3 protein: CASSERTGELFF. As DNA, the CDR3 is TGTGCCAGCAGCGAGCGGACCGGGGAGCTGTTTTTT.